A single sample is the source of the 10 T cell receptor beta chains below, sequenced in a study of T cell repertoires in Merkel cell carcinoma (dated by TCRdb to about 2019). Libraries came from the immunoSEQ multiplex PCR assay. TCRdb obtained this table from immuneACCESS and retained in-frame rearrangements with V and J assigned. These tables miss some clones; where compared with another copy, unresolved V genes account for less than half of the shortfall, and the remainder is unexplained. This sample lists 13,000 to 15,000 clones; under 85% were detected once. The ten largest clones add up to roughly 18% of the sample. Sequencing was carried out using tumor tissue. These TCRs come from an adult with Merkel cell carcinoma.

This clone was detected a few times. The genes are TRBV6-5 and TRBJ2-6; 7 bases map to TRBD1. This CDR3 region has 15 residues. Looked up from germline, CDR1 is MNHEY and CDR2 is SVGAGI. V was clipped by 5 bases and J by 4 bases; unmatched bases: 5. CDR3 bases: TGTGCCAGCAGTACCCAGGGGGTAGGGGCCAACGTCCTGACTTTC. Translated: CASSTQGVGANVLTF.

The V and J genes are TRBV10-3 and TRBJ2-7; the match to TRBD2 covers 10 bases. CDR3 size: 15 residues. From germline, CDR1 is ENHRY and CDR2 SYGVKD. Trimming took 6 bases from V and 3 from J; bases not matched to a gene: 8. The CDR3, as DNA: TGTGCCATCAGGAGGACTAGCGGTGGACTCTACGAGCAGTACTTC. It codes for CAIRRTSGGLYEQYF.

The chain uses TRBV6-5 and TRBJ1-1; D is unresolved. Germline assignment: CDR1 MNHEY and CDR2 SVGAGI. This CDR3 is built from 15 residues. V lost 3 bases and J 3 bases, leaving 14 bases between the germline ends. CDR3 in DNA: TGTGCCAGCAGTTATTCTCTAGCCAGGCACACTGAAGCTTTCTTT. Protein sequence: CASSYSLARHTEAFF.

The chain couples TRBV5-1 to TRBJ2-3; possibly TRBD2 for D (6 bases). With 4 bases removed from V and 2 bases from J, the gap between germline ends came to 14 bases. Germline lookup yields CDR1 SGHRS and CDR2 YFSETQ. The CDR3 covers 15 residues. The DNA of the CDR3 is TGCGCCAGCAGCCCGGGACTTTGGGCCACAGATACGCAGTATTTT. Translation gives CASSPGLWATDTQYF.

Written as DNA, the CDR3 is TGTGCCAGCAGTGAAGTGGGGCAGAACACCGGGGAGCTGTTTTTT. Translating it yields CASSEVGQNTGELFF. The V and J genes are TRBV2 and TRBJ2-2; the D gene is possibly TRBD1 (5 bases). The CDR3 loop spans 15 amino acids. Germline assignment: CDR1 SNHLY and CDR2 FYNNEI. The V end lost 1 base, the J end lost 1 base, and 7 bases lay between the germline ends.

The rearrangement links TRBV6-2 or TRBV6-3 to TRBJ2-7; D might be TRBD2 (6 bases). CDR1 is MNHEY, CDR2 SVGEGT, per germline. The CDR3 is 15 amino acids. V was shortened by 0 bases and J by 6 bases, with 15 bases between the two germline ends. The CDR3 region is CASSYSNSGGPEQYF. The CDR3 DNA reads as TGTGCCAGCAGTTACTCGAACTCAGGAGGGCCCGAGCAGTACTTC.

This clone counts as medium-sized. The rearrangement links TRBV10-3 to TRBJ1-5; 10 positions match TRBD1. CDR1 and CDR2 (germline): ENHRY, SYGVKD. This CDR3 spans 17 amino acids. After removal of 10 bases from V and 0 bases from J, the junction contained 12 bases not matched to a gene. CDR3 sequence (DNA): TGTGCCACACAGAGGGACAGGGGATCTTATAGCAATCAGCCCCAGCATTTT. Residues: CATQRDRGSYSNQPQHF.

The CDR3 DNA reads TGTGCCAGCCTCGGCCTGCTTCATGGCTACACCTTC. Protein: CASLGLLHGYTF. This chain uses TRBV2 with TRBJ1-2; D is unresolved. Germline V gene data show CDR1 as SNHLY and CDR2 as FYNNEI. This CDR3 has 12 residues. V was trimmed by 8 bases and J by 6 bases, leaving 13 bases between them. Full variable domain (rest looked up from reference TRBV2 and TRBJ1-2): EPEVTQTPSHQVTQMGQEVILRCVPISNHLYFYWYRQILGQKVEFLVSFYNNEISEKSEIFDDQFSVERPDGSNFTLKIRSTKLEDSAMYFCASLGLLHGYTFGSGTRLTVV.

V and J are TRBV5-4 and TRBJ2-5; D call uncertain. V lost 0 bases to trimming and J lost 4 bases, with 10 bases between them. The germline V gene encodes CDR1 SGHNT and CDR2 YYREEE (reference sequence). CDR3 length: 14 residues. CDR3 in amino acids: CASSLDYTGETQYF. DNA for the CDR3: TGTGCCAGCAGCTTGGATTACACCGGAGAGACCCAGTACTTC.

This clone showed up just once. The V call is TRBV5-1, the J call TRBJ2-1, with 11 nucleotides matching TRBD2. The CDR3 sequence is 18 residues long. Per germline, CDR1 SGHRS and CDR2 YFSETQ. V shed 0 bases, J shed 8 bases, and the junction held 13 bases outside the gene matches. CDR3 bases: TGCGCCAGCAGCTTGGCAAAGATAGCGGGAGGGCCAGTAGATGAGCAGTTCTTC. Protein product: CASSLAKIAGGPVDEQFF.